Listed below are T cell receptor beta chains from one sample, sequenced in a study of blood T cell repertoires in COVID-19. Repertoires were generated with immunoSEQ multiplex PCR, while TCRdb's copy carries only in-frame clones and drops some. The sample lists over 200,000 clones, roughly nine tenths seen once, with roughly 3.3% in the top ten. The sequencing input was PBMCs or T cells enriched from blood (not recorded which). The receptors originated from a woman between 50 and 59 years old in a cohort exposed to, infected with or recovered from COVID-19 (not recorded which). Each CDR3 is given with its conserved first and last residue. A D gene is named only where the DNA matches it firmly. Clone size is stated in some rows and not others, as once, few, many or a class when expanded.

.	TRBV5-1	.	TRBJ2-5	TGCGCCAGCAGCTCGGCAGGGGAACAAGAGACCCAGTACTTC	CASSSAGEQETQYF
.	TRBV28	.	TRBJ1-1	TGTGCCAGCAGTCCCACTGGCGGTAACACTGAAGCTTTCTTT	CASSPTGGNTEAFF
.	TRBV5-1	TRBD2	TRBJ2-5	TGCGCCAGCAGCTTCACCGGGACGGCGGGGGAAGAGACCCAGTACTTC	CASSFTGTAGEETQYF
.	TRBV7-9	.	TRBJ2-7	TGTGCCAGCAGCTCCGGGACTTTCTACGAGCAGTACTTC	CASSSGTFYEQYF
.	TRBV28	TRBD1	TRBJ1-4	TGTGCCAGCAGTTTCGCGATACAGGGGGCAGATCGGTTAACTAATGAAAAACTGTTTTTT	CASSFAIQGADRLTNEKLFF
once	TRBV19	TRBD1	TRBJ1-1	TGTGCCAGTAGTCCACTGACAGGGCTTAACACTGAAGCTTTCTTT	CASSPLTGLNTEAFF
.	TRBV7-9	TRBD1	TRBJ1-5	TGTGCCAGCAGCCCTACTGGGGACAGGGGAAATCAGCCCCAGCATTTT	CASSPTGDRGNQPQHF
.	TRBV29-1	TRBD2	TRBJ2-3	TGCAGCACCACTAGCGGGTCAAACACAGATACGCAGTATTTT	CSTTSGSNTDTQYF
.	TRBV15	TRBD1	TRBJ1-2	TGTGCCACCAGCAGAGTTCAGGGGGCGAGGGGCTACACCTTC	CATSRVQGARGYTF
.	TRBV29-1	TRBD1	TRBJ1-3	TGCAGCGTTGACCTCAGGGGGGGAAACACCATATATTTT	CSVDLRGGNTIYF
.	TRBV5-1	.	TRBJ1-1	TGCGCCAGCAGCCTTTCCCCCCCAGGGCGGGGGAACACTGAAGCTTTCTTT	CASSLSPPGRGNTEAFF
.	TRBV29-1	TRBD1	TRBJ1-2	TGCAGCGTCTTGGACAGGGGGCGAGGCTACACCTTC	CSVLDRGRGYTF
once	TRBV28	TRBD2	TRBJ2-4	TGTGCCAGCAGTTCCCCTAGCGGGGGGGCCGGTTACATTCAGTACTTC	CASSSPSGGAGYIQYF
.	TRBV28	.	TRBJ1-2	TGTGCCAGCAGACTCGACAGTTGGGGCTACACCTTC	CASRLDSWGYTF
.	TRBV28	.	TRBJ1-2	TGTGCCAGCAGTCCGCAGGTGGGGGCGAGTGGCTACACCTTC	CASSPQVGASGYTF
.	TRBV27	TRBD1	TRBJ1-1	TGTGCCAGCAGTTTCATCACAGGGGGGAACACTGAAGCTTTCTTT	CASSFITGGNTEAFF
.	TRBV2	.	TRBJ2-2	TGTGCCACCTCAGTCAGACAGATGGACAGCGGGGAGCTGTTTTTT	CATSVRQMDSGELFF
.	TRBV11-2	TRBD1	TRBJ2-1	TGTGCCAGCCGTTCGGCAGGGGGTATCGATGAGCAGTTCTTC	CASRSAGGIDEQFF
.	TRBV2	TRBD1	TRBJ1-5	TGTGCCACCAAGGACAGGGCCAGCAATCAGCCCCAGCATTTT	CATKDRASNQPQHF
once	TRBV6-6	TRBD2	TRBJ2-2	TGTGCCCGTACTAGCGGGGGGGTGGCCGGGGAGCTGTTTTTT	CARTSGGVAGELFF
.	TRBV7-2	.	TRBJ1-1	TGTGCCAGCAGCTCCCACGGGGGGATGAACACTGAAGCTTTCTTT	CASSSHGGMNTEAFF
.	TRBV7-2	.	TRBJ1-4	TGTGCCAGCAGCTTACAGGGTGAAAAACTGTTTTTT	CASSLQGEKLFF
.	TRBV21-1	.	TRBJ2-3	TGTGCCAGCACCCTAAGGGGCCCCCGGGACAGGGGCACAGATACGCAGTATTTT	CASTLRGPRDRGTDTQYF
.	TRBV28	.	TRBJ1-2	TGTGCCAGCAGGGCAGGAACTTGGTATGGCTACACCTTC	CASRAGTWYGYTF
.	TRBV5-1	TRBD1	TRBJ1-1	TGCGCCAGCAGCTTAGACAGGGACACTGAAGCTTTCTTT	CASSLDRDTEAFF
.	TRBV5-4	TRBD1	TRBJ1-1	TGTGCCAGCAGCGGAGACAGGGGGAACACTGAAGCTTTCTTT	CASSGDRGNTEAFF
.	TRBV18	TRBD2	TRBJ2-1	TGTGCCAGCTCACCAACTTTAGCGGGGGGAAGCAATGAGCAGTTCTTC	CASSPTLAGGSNEQFF
.	TRBV27	.	TRBJ1-3	TGTGCCAGCAGTTTAAAGGGGACTGGAAACACCATATATTTT	CASSLKGTGNTIYF
.	TRBV3-1/TRBV3-2	TRBD1	TRBJ2-7	TGTGCCAGCAGCCAGGGGGACAGCTACGAGCAGTACTTC	CASSQGDSYEQYF
few	TRBV5-1	.	TRBJ1-3	TGCGCCAGCAGCTTAGCACAGGGTATTGGAAACACCATATATTTT	CASSLAQGIGNTIYF
.	TRBV27	TRBD1	TRBJ1-2	TGTGCCAGCAGTCCAGGACAGGGGGTCTCCTATGGCTACACCTTC	CASSPGQGVSYGYTF
once	TRBV5-1	.	TRBJ2-5	TGCGCCAGCAGCTTGGGAGGCGGGGAAGAGACCCAGTACTTC	CASSLGGGEETQYF
.	TRBV6-5	TRBD1	TRBJ1-5	TGTGCCAGCAGTTACGGGACAGGGAATCAGCCCCAGCATTTT	CASSYGTGNQPQHF
.	TRBV7-3	TRBD2	TRBJ2-2	TGTGCCAGCAGCCCATCCCCTTTAGCGGGGGGTCTAAACACCGGGGAGCTGTTTTTT	CASSPSPLAGGLNTGELFF
.	TRBV11-3	TRBD1	TRBJ1-5	TGTGCCAGCAGCCCCCGACAGGGGCGGATTAAAAATCAGCCCCAGCATTTT	CASSPRQGRIKNQPQHF
.	TRBV10-3	.	TRBJ1-5	TGTGCCATCAGTGGGGGGGGCAATCAGCCCCAGCATTTT	CAISGGGNQPQHF
medium-sized	TRBV7-9	.	TRBJ2-1	TGTGCCAGCACCCAGGGCCCCTACAATGAGCAGTTCTTC	CASTQGPYNEQFF
.	TRBV28	.	TRBJ1-5	TGTGCCAGCAGCCAAAGCAATCAGCCCCAGCATTTT	CASSQSNQPQHF
once	TRBV6-1	.	TRBJ2-4	TGTGCCAGCAGAAGTGGGCAAGCCAAAAACATTCAGTACTTC	CASRSGQAKNIQYF
.	TRBV19	TRBD1	TRBJ2-1	TGTGCCAGTACCAGAGACAGGGGATTGTACAATGAGCAGTTCTTC	CASTRDRGLYNEQFF
.	TRBV27	.	TRBJ1-2	TGTGCCAGCAGTTTTACTCAGACAGGCTACACCTTC	CASSFTQTGYTF
once	TRBV7-8	TRBD1	TRBJ1-4	TGTGCCAGCAGCTCACCCACCGGGACAGGGGAGACTAATGAAAAACTGTTTTTT	CASSSPTGTGETNEKLFF
.	TRBV4-2	.	TRBJ2-7	TGTGCCAGCAGCCAGGTCCAGACAGGCGGCTACGAGCAGTACTTC	CASSQVQTGGYEQYF
once	TRBV2	.	TRBJ1-1	TGTGCCGGTGGAGGAGGGGCCGGTACTGAAGCTTTCTTT	CAGGGGAGTEAFF
.	TRBV2	TRBD1	TRBJ1-5	TGTGCCAGCAGCGACAGGGGTCCCAATCAGCCCCAGCATTTT	CASSDRGPNQPQHF
.	TRBV18	TRBD1	TRBJ2-7	TGTGCCAGCTCCCCGGGACAGTACTACGAGCAGTACTTC	CASSPGQYYEQYF
.	TRBV4-1	TRBD1	TRBJ1-2	TGCGCCAGCAGCCAAGGGGACAGGGTTAACTATGGCTACACCTTC	CASSQGDRVNYGYTF
.	TRBV5-4	.	TRBJ2-7	TGTGCCAGCAGCTTGGCCGGGAACGAGCAGTACTTC	CASSLAGNEQYF